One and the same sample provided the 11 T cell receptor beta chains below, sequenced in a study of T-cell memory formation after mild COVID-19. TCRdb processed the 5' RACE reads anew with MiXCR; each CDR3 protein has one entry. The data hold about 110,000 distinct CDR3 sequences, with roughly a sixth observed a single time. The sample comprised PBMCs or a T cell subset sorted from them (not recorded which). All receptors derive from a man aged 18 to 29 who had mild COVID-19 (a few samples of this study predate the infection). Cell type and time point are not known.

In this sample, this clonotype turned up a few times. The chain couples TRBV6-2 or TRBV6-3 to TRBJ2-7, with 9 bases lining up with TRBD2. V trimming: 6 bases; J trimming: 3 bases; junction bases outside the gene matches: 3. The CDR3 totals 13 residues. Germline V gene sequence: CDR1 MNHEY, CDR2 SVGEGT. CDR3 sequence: CASRTSGFYEQYF. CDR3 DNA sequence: TGTGCCAGCAGGACTAGCGGTTTCTACGAGCAGTACTTC.

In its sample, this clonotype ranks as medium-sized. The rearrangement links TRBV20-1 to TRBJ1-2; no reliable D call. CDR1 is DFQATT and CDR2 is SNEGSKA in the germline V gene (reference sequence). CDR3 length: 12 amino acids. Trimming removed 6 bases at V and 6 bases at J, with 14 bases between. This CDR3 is CSAASDKDGYTF. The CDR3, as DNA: TGCAGTGCAGCGAGTGATAAGGATGGCTACACCTTC.

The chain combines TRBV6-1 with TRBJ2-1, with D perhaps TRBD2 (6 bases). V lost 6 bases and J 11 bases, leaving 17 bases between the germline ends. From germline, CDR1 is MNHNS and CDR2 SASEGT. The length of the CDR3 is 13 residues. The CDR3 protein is CASRDTGTFKQFF. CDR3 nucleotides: TGTGCCAGCAGGGACACCGGGACTTTCAAGCAGTTCTTC.

The CDR3 DNA reads as TGTGCCACCAGCAGACCCAGGGGCGAGGAGACCCAGTACTTC. It encodes CATSRPRGEETQYF. The V call is TRBV15, the J call TRBJ2-5; tentative D call: TRBD1 (6 bases). The CDR3 consists of 14 residues. From germline, CDR1 is LNHNV and CDR2 YYDKDF (reference sequence). Trimming pared 2 bases from V and 5 bases from J, leaving 12 bases between.

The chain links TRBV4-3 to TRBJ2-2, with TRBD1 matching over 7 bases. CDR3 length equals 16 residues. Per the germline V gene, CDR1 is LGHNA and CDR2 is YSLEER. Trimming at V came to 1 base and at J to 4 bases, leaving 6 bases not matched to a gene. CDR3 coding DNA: TGCGCCAGCAGCCAAGTTGTGGCAGGGGGCACCGGGGAGCTGTTTTTT. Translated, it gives CASSQVVAGGTGELFF.

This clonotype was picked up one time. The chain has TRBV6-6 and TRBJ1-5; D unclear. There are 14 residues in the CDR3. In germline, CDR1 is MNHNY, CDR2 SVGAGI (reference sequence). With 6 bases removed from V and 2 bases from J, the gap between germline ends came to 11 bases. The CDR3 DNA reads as TGTGCCAGCAGGAGCGTTGGGCGCAATCAGCCCCAGCATTTT. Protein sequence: CASRSVGRNQPQHF.

This chain's CDR3 is CASSLDPDQETQYF. CDR3 DNA: TGTGCCAGCAGCTTAGATCCCGACCAAGAGACCCAGTACTTC. The chain employs TRBV7-8 and TRBJ2-5; unclear D gene. In germline, CDR1 is SGHVS, CDR2 FQNEAQ. Trimming removed 1 base at V and 0 bases at J, with 6 bases between. The CDR3 runs 14 residues.

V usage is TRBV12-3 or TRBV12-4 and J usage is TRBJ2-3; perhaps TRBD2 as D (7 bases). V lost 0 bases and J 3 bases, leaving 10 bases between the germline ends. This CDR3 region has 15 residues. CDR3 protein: CASSLAGGLTDTQYF. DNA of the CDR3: TGTGCCAGCAGTTTAGCGGGGGGGCTAACAGATACGCAGTATTTT.

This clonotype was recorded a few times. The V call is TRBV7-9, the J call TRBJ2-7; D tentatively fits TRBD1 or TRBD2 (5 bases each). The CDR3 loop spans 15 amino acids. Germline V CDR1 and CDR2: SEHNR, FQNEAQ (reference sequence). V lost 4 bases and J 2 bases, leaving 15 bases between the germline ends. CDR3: CASSSWDLAPYEQYF. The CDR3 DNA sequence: TGTGCCAGCAGCTCTTGGGACCTAGCCCCCTACGAGCAGTACTTC.

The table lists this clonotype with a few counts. The CDR3 nucleotides are TGTGCCAGCAGACGGGGACAGCTCGGCTTGAACACCTTC. Residues: CASRRGQLGLNTF. The V and J genes are TRBV12-3 or TRBV12-4 and TRBJ1-2; 7 bases fit TRBD1. The CDR3 loop spans 13 amino acids. Trimming at V came to 6 bases and at J to 12 bases, leaving 13 bases not matched to a gene.

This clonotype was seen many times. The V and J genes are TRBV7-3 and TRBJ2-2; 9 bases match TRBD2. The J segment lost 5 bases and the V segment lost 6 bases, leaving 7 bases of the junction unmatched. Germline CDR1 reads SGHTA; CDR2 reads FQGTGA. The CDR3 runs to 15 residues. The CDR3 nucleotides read TGTGCCAGCAGTTTAGCGGGGGCGATGACCGGGGAGCTGTTTTTT. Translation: CASSLAGAMTGELFF.